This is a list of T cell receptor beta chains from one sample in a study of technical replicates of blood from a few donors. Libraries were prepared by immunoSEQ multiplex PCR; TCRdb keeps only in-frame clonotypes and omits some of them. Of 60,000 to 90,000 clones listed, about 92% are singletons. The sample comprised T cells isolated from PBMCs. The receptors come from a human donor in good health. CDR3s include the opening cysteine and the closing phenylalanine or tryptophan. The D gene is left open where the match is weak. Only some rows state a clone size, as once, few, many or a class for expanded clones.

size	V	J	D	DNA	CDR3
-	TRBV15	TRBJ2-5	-	TGTGCCACCAGCAGAGATCCAGCGGGCGAACGGAAGACCCAGTACTTC	CATSRDPAGERKTQYF
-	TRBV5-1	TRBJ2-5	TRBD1	TGCGCCAGCAGCAAAGGGACAGGGGAAGAGACCCAGTACTTC	CASSKGTGEETQYF
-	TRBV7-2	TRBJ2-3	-	TGTGCCAGCAGCTTAGCGTCTAGCACAGATACGCAGTATTTT	CASSLASSTDTQYF
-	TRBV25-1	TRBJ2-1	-	TGTGCCAGCAGTGACAACTTGTACAATGAGCAGTTCTTC	CASSDNLYNEQFF
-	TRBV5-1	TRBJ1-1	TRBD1	TGCGCCAGCAGCCTTGACAGGGGTGGCACTGAAGCTTTCTTT	CASSLDRGGTEAFF
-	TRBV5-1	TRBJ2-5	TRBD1	TGCGCCAGCAGGCCCGGGACAGGGACGAGTCAAGAGACCCAGTACTTC	CASRPGTGTSQETQYF
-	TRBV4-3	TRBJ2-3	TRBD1	TGCGCCAGCAGCCAATCCGCAGGGACAGGGTTTGATACGCAGTATTTT	CASSQSAGTGFDTQYF
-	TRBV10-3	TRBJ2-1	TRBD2	TGTGCCACCACACCCGGGACTAGCTCGAGCACCCTCCACAATGAGCAGTTCTTC	CATTPGTSSSTLHNEQFF
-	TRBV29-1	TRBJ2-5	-	TGCAGCGTTGAAGATCCTGGCACAAGAGAGACCCAGTACTTC	CSVEDPGTRETQYF
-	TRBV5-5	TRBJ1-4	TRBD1	TGTGCCAGCAGCCGGACAGGGCGTGAAAAACTGTTTTTT	CASSRTGREKLFF
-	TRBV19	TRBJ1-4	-	TGTGCCAGTAGTATAGCAACAGGTGTTAATGAAAAACTGTTTTTT	CASSIATGVNEKLFF
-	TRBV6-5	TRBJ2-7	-	TGTGCCAGCAGAGAGAACAGGGTTAGCTCCTACGAGCAGTACTTC	CASRENRVSSYEQYF
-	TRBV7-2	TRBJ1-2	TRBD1	TGTGCCAGCAGCTTATGGGACAGGGTTTCTGGCTACACCTTC	CASSLWDRVSGYTF
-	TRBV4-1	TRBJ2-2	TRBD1	TGCGCCAGCAGCCAAGGACCCGGGACAGGGAACACCGGGGAGCTGTTTTTT	CASSQGPGTGNTGELFF
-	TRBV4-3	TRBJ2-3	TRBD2	TGCGCCAGCAGCCAAGGGACTAGCGGGTCGGATACGCAGTATTTT	CASSQGTSGSDTQYF
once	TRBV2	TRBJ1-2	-	TGTGCCAGCAGTACAGGGTACTATGGCTACACCTTC	CASSTGYYGYTF
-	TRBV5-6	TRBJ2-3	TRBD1	TGTGCCAGCAGCTTATTATCGACAGGGCTATTGGCAGATACGCAGTATTTT	CASSLLSTGLLADTQYF
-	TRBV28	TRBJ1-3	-	TGTGCCAGCACTCCCGAGGTTTCCCCCGGAAACACCATATATTTT	CASTPEVSPGNTIYF
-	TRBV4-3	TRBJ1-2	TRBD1	TGCGCCAGCAGCCGGTTAACGACAGGGAGAAGCGGCTACACCTTC	CASSRLTTGRSGYTF
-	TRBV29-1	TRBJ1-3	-	TGCAGCGTTGTAGTTTCTGGAAACACCATATATTTT	CSVVVSGNTIYF
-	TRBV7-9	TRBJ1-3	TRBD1	TGTGCCAGCAGCTATAGACAGGGTAGTGCAAGCTCTGGAAACACCATATATTTT	CASSYRQGSASSGNTIYF
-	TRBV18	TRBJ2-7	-	TGTGCCAGCTCTCCCGCGAGAAACTACGAGCAGTACTTC	CASSPARNYEQYF
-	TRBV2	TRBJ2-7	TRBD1	TGTGCCAGCGGGGGATCAGCCGGGACAGGGGCCGAGCAGTACTTC	CASGGSAGTGAEQYF
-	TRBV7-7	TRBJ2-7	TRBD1	TGTGCTAGCAGCTTAGGGGACAGCCTTTTTGACGAGCAGTACTTC	CASSLGDSLFDEQYF
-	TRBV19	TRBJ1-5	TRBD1	TGTGCCTCCAGGGCACAGGGGGGCAATCAGCCCCAGCATTTT	CASRAQGGNQPQHF
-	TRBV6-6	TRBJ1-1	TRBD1	TGTGCCAGCAGTCCCTGGGACAGGCCTACCCTGGGTTGGGCTTTCTTT	CASSPWDRPTLGWAFF
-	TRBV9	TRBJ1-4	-	TGTGCCAGCAGCGTAGCTCAAGGGGCCCACGAAAAACTGTTTTTT	CASSVAQGAHEKLFF
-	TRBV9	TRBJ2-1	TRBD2	TGTGCCAGCAGCGCACTAGCGGATGAGCAGTTCTTC	CASSALADEQFF
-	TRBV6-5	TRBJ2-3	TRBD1	TGTGCCAGCAGCCAGACAGGGGGCACAGATACGCAGTATTTT	CASSQTGGTDTQYF
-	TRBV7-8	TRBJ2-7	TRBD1	TGTGCCAGCAGCTTAGAAGGGGGCTACTACGAGCAGTACTTC	CASSLEGGYYEQYF
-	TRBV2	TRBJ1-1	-	TGTGCCAGCAGGACGAGGGTGGCCGAAGCTTTCTTT	CASRTRVAEAFF
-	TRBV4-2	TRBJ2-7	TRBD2	TGTGCCAGCAGCCAAAGGGTTAATAGCGGGAGTTCCGGGCAGTACTTC	CASSQRVNSGSSGQYF
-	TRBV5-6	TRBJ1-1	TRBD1	TGTGCCAGCAGCTTGGGACAGGGAAGTACTGAAGCTTTCTTT	CASSLGQGSTEAFF
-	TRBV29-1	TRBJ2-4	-	TGCAGCGTTGAAGCCTTGGGGGGCATTCAGTACTTC	CSVEALGGIQYF
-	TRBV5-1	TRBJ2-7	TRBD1	TGCGCCAGCAGCTTGGAGCCGACAGGGTACTACGAGCAGTACTTC	CASSLEPTGYYEQYF
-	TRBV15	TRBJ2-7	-	TGTGCCACCCCAAGGAACTGCCGGGTATACGAGCAGTACTTC	CATPRNCRVYEQYF
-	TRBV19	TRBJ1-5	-	TGTGCCAGTAGCCTAGGGAGCCCGGGAGCTCAGCCCCAGCATTTT	CASSLGSPGAQPQHF
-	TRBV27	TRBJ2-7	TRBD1	TGTGCCAGCAGTACGGACAGGTCCTACGAGCAGTACTTC	CASSTDRSYEQYF
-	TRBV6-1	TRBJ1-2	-	TGTGCCAGCAGTGGACGAAGACAGAACTATGGCTACACCTTC	CASSGRRQNYGYTF
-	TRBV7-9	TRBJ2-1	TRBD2	TGTGCCAGCAGTGCTCCTAGCGGGAGTATATACAATGAGCAGTTCTTC	CASSAPSGSIYNEQFF
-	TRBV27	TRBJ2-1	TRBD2	TGTGCCAGCAGCTTAAGGACTAGCGGGAGCGATGAGCAGTTCTTC	CASSLRTSGSDEQFF
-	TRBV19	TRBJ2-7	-	TGTGCCAGTAGTACCCCCGAGGATTGGGGGCCCTACGAGCAGTACTTC	CASSTPEDWGPYEQYF
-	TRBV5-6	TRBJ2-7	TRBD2	TGTGCCAGCAGCTTGGTGACTAGCGGGAGCTACGAGCAGTACTTC	CASSLVTSGSYEQYF
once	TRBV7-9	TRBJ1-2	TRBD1	TGTGCCAGTCAGGACAGGGAACTCAACAACTATGGCTACACCTTC	CASQDRELNNYGYTF
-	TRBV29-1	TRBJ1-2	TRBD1	TGCAGCGTTGAAATGGACAGGGGACCTGGCTACACCTTC	CSVEMDRGPGYTF
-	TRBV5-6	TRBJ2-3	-	TGTGCCAGCAGCTTGTTACTGGGCACAGATACGCAGTATTTT	CASSLLLGTDTQYF
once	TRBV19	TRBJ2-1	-	TGTGCCAGTAGTATTGTACTAGCCTCCTACAATGAGCAGTTCTTC	CASSIVLASYNEQFF
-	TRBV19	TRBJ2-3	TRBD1	TGTGCCAGTAGCGAACAGGGGACAGATACGCAGTATTTT	CASSEQGTDTQYF
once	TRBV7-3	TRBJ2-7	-	TGTGCCAGCAGCTTAAATCCAAGCACCGAGCAGTACTTC	CASSLNPSTEQYF
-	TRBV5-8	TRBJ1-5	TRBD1	TGTGCCAGCAGCTTGCACCGAGGACAGGGTCTCAATCAGCCCCAGCATTTT	CASSLHRGQGLNQPQHF
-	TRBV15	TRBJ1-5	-	TGTGCCACCAGCTTCACCAGAGGTCAGCCCCAGCATTTT	CATSFTRGQPQHF
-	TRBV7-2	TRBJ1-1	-	TGTGCCAGCAGCACCCGGCTGGGGAGCTACACTGAAGCTTTCTTT	CASSTRLGSYTEAFF
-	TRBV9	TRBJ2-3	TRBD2	TGTGCCAGCAGCGCTAGGACTAGCCTAACTTCTAGCACAGATACGCAGTATTTT	CASSARTSLTSSTDTQYF
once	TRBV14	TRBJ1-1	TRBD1	TGTGCCAGCAGCCAAGAGGGCCCGGGACAGGGCTTTGAAATGAACACTGAAGCTTTCTTT	CASSQEGPGQGFEMNTEAFF
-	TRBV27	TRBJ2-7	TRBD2	TGTGCCAGCAGTCTGCCGGGGGGATGGGAGCAGTACTTC	CASSLPGGWEQYF
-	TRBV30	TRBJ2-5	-	TGTGCCTGGGGACAGTCCAAAGAGACCCAGTACTTC	CAWGQSKETQYF
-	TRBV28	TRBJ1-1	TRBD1	TGTGCCAGCAGTTCTTCCCGAGATCAGGGGGCAGTCACTGAAGCTTTCTTT	CASSSSRDQGAVTEAFF
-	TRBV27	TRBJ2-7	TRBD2	TGTGCCAGCAGTTTTAGCGGGAGCTCCTACGAGCAGTACTTC	CASSFSGSSYEQYF
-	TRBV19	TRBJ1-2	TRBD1	TGTGCCAGTAGTGGAGAAAGTTGGGACAGCTATGGCTACACCTTC	CASSGESWDSYGYTF